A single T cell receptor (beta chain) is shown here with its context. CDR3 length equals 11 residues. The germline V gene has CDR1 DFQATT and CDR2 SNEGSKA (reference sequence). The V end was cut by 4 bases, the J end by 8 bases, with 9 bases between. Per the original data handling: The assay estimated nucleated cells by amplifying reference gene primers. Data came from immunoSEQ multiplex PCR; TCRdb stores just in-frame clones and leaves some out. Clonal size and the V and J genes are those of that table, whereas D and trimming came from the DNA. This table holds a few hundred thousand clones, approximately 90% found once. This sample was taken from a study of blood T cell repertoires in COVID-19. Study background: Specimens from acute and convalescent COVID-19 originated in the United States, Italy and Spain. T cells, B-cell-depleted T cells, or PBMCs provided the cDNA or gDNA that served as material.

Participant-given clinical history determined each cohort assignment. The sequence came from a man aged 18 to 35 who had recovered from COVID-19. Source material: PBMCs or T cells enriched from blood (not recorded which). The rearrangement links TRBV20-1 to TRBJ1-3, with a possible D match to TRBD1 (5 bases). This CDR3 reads CSATPGHTIYF. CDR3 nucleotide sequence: TGCAGTGCTACCCCAGGGCACACCATATATTTT.